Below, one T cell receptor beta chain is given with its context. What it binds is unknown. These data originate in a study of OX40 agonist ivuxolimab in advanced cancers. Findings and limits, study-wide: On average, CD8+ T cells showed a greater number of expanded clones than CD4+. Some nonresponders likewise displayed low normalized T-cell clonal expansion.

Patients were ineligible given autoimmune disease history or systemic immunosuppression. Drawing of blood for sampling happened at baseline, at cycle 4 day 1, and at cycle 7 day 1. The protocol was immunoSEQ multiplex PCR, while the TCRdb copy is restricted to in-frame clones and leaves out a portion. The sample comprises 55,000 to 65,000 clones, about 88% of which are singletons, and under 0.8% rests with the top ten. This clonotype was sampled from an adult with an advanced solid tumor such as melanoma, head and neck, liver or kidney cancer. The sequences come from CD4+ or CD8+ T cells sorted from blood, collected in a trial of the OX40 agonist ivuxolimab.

Written as DNA, the CDR3 is TGCGCCAGCAGCCCTGGGCCTTGGGGCTACGAGCAGTACTTC. It translates to CASSPGPWGYEQYF. The chain uses TRBV4-1 and TRBJ2-7; the D is unclear. V gave up 4 bases and J gave up 3 bases, with 13 bases separating them. Germline CDR1 reads MGHRA; CDR2 reads YSYEKL. CDR3 length equals 14 residues.